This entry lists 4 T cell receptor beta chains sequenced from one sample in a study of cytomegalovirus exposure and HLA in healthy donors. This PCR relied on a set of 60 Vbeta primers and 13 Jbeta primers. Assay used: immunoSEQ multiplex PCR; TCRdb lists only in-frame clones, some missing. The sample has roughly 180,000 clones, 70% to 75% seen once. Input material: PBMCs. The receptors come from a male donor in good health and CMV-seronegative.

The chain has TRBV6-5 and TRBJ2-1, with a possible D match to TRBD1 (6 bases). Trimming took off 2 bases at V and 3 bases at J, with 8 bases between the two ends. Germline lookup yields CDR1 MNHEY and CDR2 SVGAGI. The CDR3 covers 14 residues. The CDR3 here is CASSYRDNYNEQFF. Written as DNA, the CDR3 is TGTGCCAGCAGTTACAGGGACAACTACAATGAGCAGTTCTTC.

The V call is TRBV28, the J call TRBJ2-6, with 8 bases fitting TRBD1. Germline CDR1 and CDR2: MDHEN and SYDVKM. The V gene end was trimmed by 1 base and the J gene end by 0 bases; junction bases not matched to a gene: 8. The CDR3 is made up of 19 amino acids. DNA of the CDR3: TGTGCCAGCAGTTTATTTGGGACAGGACCCCTCTCTGGGGCCAACGTCCTGACTTTC. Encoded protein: CASSLFGTGPLSGANVLTF.

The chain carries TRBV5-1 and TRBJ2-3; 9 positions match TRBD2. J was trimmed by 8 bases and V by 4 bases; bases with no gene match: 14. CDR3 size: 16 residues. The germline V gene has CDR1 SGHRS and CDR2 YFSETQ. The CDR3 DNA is TGCGCCAGCAGCCCGTCACCCGGGACTAGCCCCGGTACGCAGTATTTT. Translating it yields CASSPSPGTSPGTQYF.

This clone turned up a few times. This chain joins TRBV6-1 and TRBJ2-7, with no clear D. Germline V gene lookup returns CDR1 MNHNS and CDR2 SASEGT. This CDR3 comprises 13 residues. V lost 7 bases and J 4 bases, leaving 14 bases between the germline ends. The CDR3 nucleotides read TGTGCCAGCAAGAAGAAGGCGGCATACGAGCAGTACTTC. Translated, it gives CASKKKAAYEQYF.